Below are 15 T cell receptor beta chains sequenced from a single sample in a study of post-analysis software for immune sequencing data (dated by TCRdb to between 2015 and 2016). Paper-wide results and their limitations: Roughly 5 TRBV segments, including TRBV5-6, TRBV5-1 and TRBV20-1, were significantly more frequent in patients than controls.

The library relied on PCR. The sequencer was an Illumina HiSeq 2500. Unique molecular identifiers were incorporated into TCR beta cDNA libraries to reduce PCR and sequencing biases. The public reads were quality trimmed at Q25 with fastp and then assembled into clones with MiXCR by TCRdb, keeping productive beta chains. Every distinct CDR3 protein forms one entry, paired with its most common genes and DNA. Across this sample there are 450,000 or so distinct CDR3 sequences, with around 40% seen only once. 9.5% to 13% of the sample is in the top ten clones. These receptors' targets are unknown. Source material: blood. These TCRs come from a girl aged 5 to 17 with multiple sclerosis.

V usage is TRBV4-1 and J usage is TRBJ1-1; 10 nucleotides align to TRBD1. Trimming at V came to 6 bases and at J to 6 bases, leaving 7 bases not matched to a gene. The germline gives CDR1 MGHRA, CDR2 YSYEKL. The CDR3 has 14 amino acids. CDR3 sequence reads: CASSSPGQGSEAFF. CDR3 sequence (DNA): TGCGCCAGCAGTTCACCGGGACAGGGGTCTGAAGCTTTCTTT.

CDR3 in amino acids: CSVSRTAMNTEAFF. CDR3 sequence (DNA): TGCAGCGTTTCAAGGACAGCGATGAACACTGAAGCTTTCTTT. This chain links TRBV29-1 with TRBJ1-1, with a tentative D call TRBD1 (6 bases). The length of the CDR3 is 14 residues. Germline CDR1 reads SQVTM; CDR2 reads ANQGSEA. Trimming stripped 5 bases from V and 0 bases from J, with 13 bases between.

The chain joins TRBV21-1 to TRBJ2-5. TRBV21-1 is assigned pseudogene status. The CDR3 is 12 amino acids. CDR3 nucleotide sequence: TGTGCCAGCAGCAACTTTGGTGATGAGCAGTACTTC. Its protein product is CASSNFGDEQYF.

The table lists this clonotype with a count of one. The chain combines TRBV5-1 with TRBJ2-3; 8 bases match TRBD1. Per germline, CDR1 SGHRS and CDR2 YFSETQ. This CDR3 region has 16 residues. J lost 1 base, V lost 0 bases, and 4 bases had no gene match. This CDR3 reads CASSLGQGRGTDTQYF. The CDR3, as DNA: TGCGCCAGCAGCTTGGGACAGGGGAGAGGCACAGATACGCAGTATTTT. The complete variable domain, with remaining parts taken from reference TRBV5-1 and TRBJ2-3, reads KAGVTQTPRYLIKTRGQQVTLSCSPISGHRSVSWYQQTPGQGLQFLFEYFSETQRNKGNFPGRFSGRQFSNSRSEMNVSTLELGDSALYLCASSLGQGRGTDTQYFGPGTRLTVL.

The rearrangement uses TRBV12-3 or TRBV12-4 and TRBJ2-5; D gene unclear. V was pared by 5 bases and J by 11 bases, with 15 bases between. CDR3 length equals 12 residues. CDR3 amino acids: CASSPGDVRQYF. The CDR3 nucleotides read TGTGCCAGCAGTCCCGGTGATGTCCGGCAGTACTTC.

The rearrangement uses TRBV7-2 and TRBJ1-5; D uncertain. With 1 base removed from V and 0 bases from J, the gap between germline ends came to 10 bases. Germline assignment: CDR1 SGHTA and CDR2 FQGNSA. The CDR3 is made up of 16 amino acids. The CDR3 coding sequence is TGTGCCAGCAGCTTAGTTGCGGGCTATAGCAATCAGCCCCAGCATTTT. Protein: CASSLVAGYSNQPQHF.

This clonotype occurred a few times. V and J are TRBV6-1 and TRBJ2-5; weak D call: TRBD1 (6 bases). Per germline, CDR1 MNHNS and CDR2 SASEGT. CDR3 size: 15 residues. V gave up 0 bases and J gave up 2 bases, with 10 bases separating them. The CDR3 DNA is TGTGCCAGCAGTGAAGCCCCGGACAGTCAAGAGACCCAGTACTTC. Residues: CASSEAPDSQETQYF.

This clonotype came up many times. The CDR3 bases are TGCAGCGTGGGGGACAGGCAAGAGACCCAGTACTTC. Translated, it gives CSVGDRQETQYF. The V call is TRBV29-1, the J call TRBJ2-5; TRBD1 matches 8 bases. Germline assignment: CDR1 SQVTM and CDR2 ANQGSEA. The CDR3 runs to 12 residues. V shed 6 bases and J 2 bases; nucleotides not matched to a gene: 2.

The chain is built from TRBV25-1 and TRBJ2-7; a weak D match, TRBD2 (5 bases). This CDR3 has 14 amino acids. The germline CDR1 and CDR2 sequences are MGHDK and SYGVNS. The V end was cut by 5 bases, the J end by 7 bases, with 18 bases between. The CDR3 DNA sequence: TGTGCCAGCAGTCAAGAGGGTTGGCCCAAGGAGCAGTACTTC. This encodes CASSQEGWPKEQYF.

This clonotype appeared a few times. CDR3 bases: TGCAGTGCTAGAGATCGACTAGCGGAACTCCCCTACGAGCAGTACTTC. Translation gives CSARDRLAELPYEQYF. This chain uses TRBV20-1 with TRBJ2-7; 9 positions agree with TRBD2. CDR1 and CDR2 from the germline V gene are DFQATT and SNEGSKA (reference sequence). The CDR3 is 16 amino acids. V was pared by 0 bases and J by 2 bases, with 8 bases of the junction left unmatched.

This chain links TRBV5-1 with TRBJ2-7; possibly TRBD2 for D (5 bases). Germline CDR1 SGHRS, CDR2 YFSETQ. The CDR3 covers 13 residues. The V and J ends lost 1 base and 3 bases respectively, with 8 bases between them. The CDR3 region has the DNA TGCGCCAGCAGCTTGACGGAGGACTACGAGCAGTACTTC. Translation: CASSLTEDYEQYF.

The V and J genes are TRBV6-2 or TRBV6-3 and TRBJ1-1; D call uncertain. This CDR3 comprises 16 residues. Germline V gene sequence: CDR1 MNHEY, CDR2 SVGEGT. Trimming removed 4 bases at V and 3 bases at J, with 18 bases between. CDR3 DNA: TGTGCCAGCAGTTCCTTTAAGGAGGTTACGGACACTGAAGCTTTCTTT. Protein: CASSSFKEVTDTEAFF.

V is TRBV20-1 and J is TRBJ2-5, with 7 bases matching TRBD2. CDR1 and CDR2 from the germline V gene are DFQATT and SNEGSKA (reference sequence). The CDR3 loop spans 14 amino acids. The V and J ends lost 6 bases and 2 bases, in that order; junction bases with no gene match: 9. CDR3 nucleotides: TGCAGTGCCCAAAGGGGAGCGGGGCAAGAGACCCAGTACTTC. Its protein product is CSAQRGAGQETQYF.

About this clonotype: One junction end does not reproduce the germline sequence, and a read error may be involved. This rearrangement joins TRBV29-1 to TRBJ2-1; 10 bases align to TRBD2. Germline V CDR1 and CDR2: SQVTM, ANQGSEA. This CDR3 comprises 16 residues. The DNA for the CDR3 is TGCAGCGTTGTCGTCCGGATAGCGGGAGGCTACGATGAGCAGTTCTTC. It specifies CSVVVRIAGGYDEQFF.

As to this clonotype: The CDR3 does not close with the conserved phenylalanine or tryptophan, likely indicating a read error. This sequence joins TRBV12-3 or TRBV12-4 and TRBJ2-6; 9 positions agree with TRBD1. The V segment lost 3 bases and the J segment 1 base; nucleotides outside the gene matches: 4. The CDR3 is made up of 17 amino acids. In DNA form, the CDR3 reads TGTGCCAGCAGTTTCGGGACAGGGTTGTCTGGGGCCAACGTCCTGACTTTG. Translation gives CASSFGTGLSGANVLTL.